These 14 T cell receptor beta chains were all obtained from the same sample, sequenced in a study of beta chain features in type 1 diabetes. The study reverse transcribed the entire isolated RNA, so it sequenced expressed TCRB transcripts. Produced via immunoSEQ multiplex PCR; TCRdb's table is partial and in-frame only. The data hold some 410,000 clones, with approximately 15% observed a single time. The sequencing sample was made of naive CD4+ T cells from blood. The source of these receptors is a man aged 25 to 45 in good health.

This clone was seen only a few times. The chain recombines TRBV25-1 with TRBJ2-5, with D unresolved. The ends were cut back, 6 bases at V and 2 bases at J, with 16 bases in the middle. Germline CDR1 reads MGHDK; CDR2 reads SYGVNS. This CDR3 has 15 residues. CDR3: CASRGVTVLQETQYF. The CDR3 region has the DNA TGTGCCAGCAGAGGTGTGACGGTTCTGCAAGAGACCCAGTACTTC.

This rearrangement joins TRBV6-6 to TRBJ2-7, with TRBD1 as a possible D gene (6 bases). The CDR3 has 13 residues. Germline CDR1 and CDR2: MNHNY and SVGAGI (reference sequence). V lost 2 bases and J 3 bases, leaving 8 bases between the germline ends. CDR3 in DNA: TGTGCCAGCAGTTACGACAGGCTCTACGAGCAGTACTTC. This translates into CASSYDRLYEQYF.

This clone appeared a few times. The rearrangement uses TRBV23-1 and TRBJ2-3; D is unresolved. TRBV23-1 belongs to the ORF category, with a function that is uncertain. The CDR3 runs 10 residues. V dropped 6 bases and J dropped 6 bases, with 4 bases sitting between them. CDR3 bases: TGCGCCAGCAGCCCGGATACGCAGTATTTT. As protein: CASSPDTQYF.

This clone has a handful of counts. The rearrangement links TRBV19 to TRBJ2-1, with TRBD1 as a possible D gene (5 bases). Deletions cut 7 bases from V and 4 bases from J, with 17 bases between. CDR1 and CDR2 from the germline V gene are LNHDA and SQIVND (reference sequence). The CDR3 contains 15 residues. The CDR3 here is CASNIRDGVYNEQFF. The DNA for the CDR3 is TGTGCCAGTAACATCAGGGATGGTGTGTACAATGAGCAGTTCTTC. The variable domain in full, completed from reference TRBV19 and TRBJ2-1, reads DGGITQSPKYLFRKEGQNVTLSCEQNLNHDAMYWYRQDPGQGLRLIYYSQIVNDFQKGDIAEGYSVSREKKESFPLTVTSAQKNPTAFYLCASNIRDGVYNEQFFGPGTRLTVL.

This clone was picked up a small number of times. This rearrangement joins TRBV6-5 to TRBJ2-3, with D unclear. The V gene's germline CDR1 is MNHEY and CDR2 SVGAGI. The ends were cut back, 0 bases at V and 0 bases at J, with 4 bases in the middle. This CDR3 has 14 amino acids. The CDR3, as DNA: TGTGCCAGCAGTTACTCAGGAAGCACAGATACGCAGTATTTT. It encodes CASSYSGSTDTQYF.

The CDR3, as DNA: TGTGCCAGCAGCTTCGCCCGGGGGAATTACGAGCAGTACTTC. Its protein is CASSFARGNYEQYF. The rearrangement uses TRBV7-7 and TRBJ2-7, with TRBD2 as a possible D gene (6 bases). The V and J ends lost 3 bases and 4 bases respectively, with 13 bases between them. This CDR3 region has 14 residues. Germline V gene sequence: CDR1 SSHAT, CDR2 FNYEAQ (reference sequence).

The chain combines TRBV7-2 with TRBJ1-4, with 9 bases aligning to TRBD1. V lost 3 bases to trimming and J lost 8 bases; unmatched junction nucleotides: 4. Germline loops: CDR1 SGHTA, CDR2 FQGNSA. The CDR3 covers 14 residues. CDR3 amino acids: CASSLDRGYEKLFF. CDR3 DNA: TGTGCCAGCAGCTTGGACAGGGGATACGAAAAACTGTTTTTT.

The sample holds a few counts of this clone. This rearrangement joins TRBV10-3 to TRBJ1-1; 9 bases are shared with TRBD1. The CDR3 contains 13 residues. Trimming at V came to 7 bases and at J to 4 bases, leaving 4 bases not matched to a gene. Germline values: CDR1 ENHRY, CDR2 SYGVKD. The CDR3: CAIMGQGGTEAFF. The CDR3 bases are TGTGCCATCATGGGACAGGGAGGCACTGAAGCTTTCTTT.

The chain combines TRBV7-2 with TRBJ2-1; 9 bases match TRBD1. In germline, CDR1 is SGHTA, CDR2 FQGNSA. This CDR3 is 15 amino acids long. The V gene end was trimmed by 7 bases and the J gene end by 7 bases; junction bases not matched to a gene: 11. This chain's CDR3 is CASNLDRGILNEQFF. The CDR3, as DNA: TGTGCCAGCAACCTAGACAGGGGGATTTTGAATGAGCAGTTCTTC.

V gene TRBV11-3 combines with J gene TRBJ2-5; 7 nucleotides agree with TRBD2. The CDR3 extends over 14 amino acids. CDR1 is SGHNT, CDR2 YENEEA, per germline. V shed 4 bases, J shed 1 base, and the junction held 3 bases outside the gene matches. The CDR3 DNA follows: TGTGCCAGCAGCTCACAGCGGGGCCAAGAGACCCAGTACTTC. The encoded protein is CASSSQRGQETQYF.

The V call is TRBV5-1, the J call TRBJ2-1, with TRBD2 matching 8 bases. Germline-derived CDR1 and CDR2 are SGHRS and YFSETQ. The CDR3 consists of 14 residues. V was clipped by 3 bases and J by 6 bases; unmatched bases: 5. The CDR3 loop is CASSSSGSSNEQFF. DNA for the CDR3: TGCGCCAGCAGCTCCAGCGGGAGTAGCAATGAGCAGTTCTTC.

There are a few counts of this clone. The CDR3 is CASSQVGRSNYGYTF. In DNA form, the CDR3 reads TGTGCCAGCAGCCAAGTGGGAAGATCTAACTATGGCTACACCTTC. The rearrangement uses TRBV4-2 and TRBJ1-2; D remains unclear. The CDR3 totals 15 residues. Germline V lookup: CDR1 LGHNA, CDR2 YNFKEQ. V lost 1 base to trimming and J lost 0 bases, with 9 bases between them.

Ten or more counts support this clone. V is TRBV14 and J is TRBJ2-1; D not certain. This CDR3 region has 13 residues. V was shortened by 1 base and J by 11 bases, with 12 bases between the two germline ends. Germline values: CDR1 SGHDN, CDR2 FVKESK. The CDR3 here is CASSQGSASKQFF. The CDR3 coding sequence is TGTGCCAGCAGCCAAGGCTCGGCAAGCAAGCAGTTCTTC.

This clone was seen more than once but under ten times. In nucleotides, the CDR3 is TGTGCCAGCGGACGGACTAGTGTTTCCTACAATGAGCAGTTCTTC. Translation: CASGRTSVSYNEQFF. This chain links TRBV6-5 with TRBJ2-1, with TRBD2 matching 7 bases. V shed 8 bases and J 1 base; nucleotides not matched to a gene: 8. Germline CDR1 is MNHEY and CDR2 is SVGAGI. The CDR3 is 15 amino acids.